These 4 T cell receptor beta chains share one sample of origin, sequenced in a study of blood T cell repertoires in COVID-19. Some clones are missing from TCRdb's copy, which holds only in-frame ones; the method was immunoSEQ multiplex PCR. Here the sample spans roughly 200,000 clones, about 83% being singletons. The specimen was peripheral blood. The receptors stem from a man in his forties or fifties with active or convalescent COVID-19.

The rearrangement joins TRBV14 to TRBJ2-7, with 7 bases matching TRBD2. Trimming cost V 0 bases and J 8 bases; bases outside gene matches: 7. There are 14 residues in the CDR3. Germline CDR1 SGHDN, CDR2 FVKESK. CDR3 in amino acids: CASSQDGGVRKQYF. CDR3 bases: TGTGCCAGCAGCCAAGATGGGGGGGTAAGGAAGCAGTACTTC.

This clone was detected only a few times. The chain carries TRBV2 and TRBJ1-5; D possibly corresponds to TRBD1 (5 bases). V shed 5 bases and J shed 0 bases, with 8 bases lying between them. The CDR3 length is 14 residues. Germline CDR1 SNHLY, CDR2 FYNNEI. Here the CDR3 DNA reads TGTGCCAGCAGTAGGGGTTATAGCAATCAGCCCCAGCATTTT. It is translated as CASSRGYSNQPQHF.

CDR3 residues: CASSREAANQPQHF. CDR3 coding DNA: TGTGCCAGCTCACGGGAGGCAGCCAATCAGCCCCAGCATTTT. The chain carries TRBV18 and TRBJ1-5; D not certain. This CDR3 is 14 amino acids long. Trimming took 4 bases from V and 3 from J, leaving 10 bases between them. Germline assignment: CDR1 KGHSH and CDR2 LQKENI.

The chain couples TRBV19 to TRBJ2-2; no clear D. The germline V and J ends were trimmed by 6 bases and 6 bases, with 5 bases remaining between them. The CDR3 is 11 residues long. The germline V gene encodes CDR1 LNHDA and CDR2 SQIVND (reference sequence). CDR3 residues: CASSHPGELFF. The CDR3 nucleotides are TGTGCCAGTAGCCATCCCGGGGAGCTGTTTTTT.